This record concerns one TCR beta chain sequence. Antigen unknown. TCRdb itself ran the RT-PCR reads through MiXCR, one entry per CDR3 protein. This table holds hundreds of thousands of distinct CDR3 sequences, roughly 20% found once. The sample comes from a study of response to subunit inactivated influenza vaccine. Study-wide results and limits: It was suggested by the authors that few new T cells are recruited by each seasonal influenza vaccination.

This sequence originates from a man aged 50 to 75 who received an inactivated influenza vaccine. The sample here was PBMCs from blood, taken 21 months after vaccination.

CDR3 DNA sequence: TGTGCCAGCATTCTAGGTGGAACTGGAAACACCATATATTTT. Its translation is CASILGGTGNTIYF. V is TRBV12-3 or TRBV12-4 and J is TRBJ1-3; D unresolved. This CDR3 is built from 14 residues. V lost 7 bases and J lost 2, with 12 bases in between.